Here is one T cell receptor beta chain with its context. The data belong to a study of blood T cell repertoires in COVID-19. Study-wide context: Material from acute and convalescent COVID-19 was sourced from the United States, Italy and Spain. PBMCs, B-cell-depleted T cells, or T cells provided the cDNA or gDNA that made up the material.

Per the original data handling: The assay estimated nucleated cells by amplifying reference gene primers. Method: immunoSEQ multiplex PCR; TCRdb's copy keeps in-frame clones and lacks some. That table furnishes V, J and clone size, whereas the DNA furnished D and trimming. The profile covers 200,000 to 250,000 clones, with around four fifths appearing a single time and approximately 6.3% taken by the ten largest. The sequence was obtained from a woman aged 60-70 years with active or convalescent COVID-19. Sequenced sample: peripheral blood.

The CDR3 here is CASSKAGGRSYNEQFF. CDR3 coding DNA: TGTGCCAGTTCCAAGGCGGGAGGCAGGTCCTACAATGAGCAGTTCTTC. The gene calls are TRBV19 and TRBJ2-1; TRBD2 matches 8 bases. CDR1 and CDR2 (germline): LNHDA, SQIVND (reference sequence). This CDR3 spans 16 amino acids. V lost 8 bases to trimming and J lost 1 base; unmatched junction nucleotides: 10.